This is a list of T cell receptor beta chains from one sample in a study of shared clonotypes between healthy human individuals. Generated by immunoSEQ multiplex PCR, the TCRdb table keeps only in-frame clones and is missing some. The data contain more than 400,000 clones, 90% to 97% of them singletons. Input material: naive CD4+ T cells sorted from blood. Receptor source: a woman aged 25 to 39 in good health. The CDR3 runs from the conserved cysteine through the conserved F or W. A D gene is named only where the DNA matches it firmly. Not every row has a clone size; where given, it reads once, few, many or a size class.

J gene | D gene | V gene | clone size | CDR3 DNA | CDR3 protein
TRBJ1-5 | NA | TRBV28 | NA | TGTGCCAGCGCAGGGGTTCCTTTTGATCAGCCCCAGCATTTT | CASAGVPFDQPQHF
TRBJ2-3 | TRBD2 | TRBV14 | NA | TGTGCCAGCAGCAAACGGACTAGCGGGAGTACAGATACGCAGTATTTT | CASSKRTSGSTDTQYF
TRBJ2-1 | NA | TRBV7-9 | once | TGTGCCAGCAGCCCCCGTAGTGTGGGCAATGAGCAGTTCTTC | CASSPRSVGNEQFF
TRBJ2-7 | TRBD1 | TRBV4-2 | NA | TGTGCCAGCAGCCAACCGGGACAGGGGAGTCTCGAGCAGTACTTC | CASSQPGQGSLEQYF
TRBJ1-2 | NA | TRBV5-6 | few | TGTGCCAGCAGCATGGACAAGACCTATGGCTACACCTTC | CASSMDKTYGYTF
TRBJ2-1 | NA | TRBV25-1 | NA | TGTGCCAGCAGCCAAGGCATCCGGACAGAGAACAATGAGCAGTTCTTC | CASSQGIRTENNEQFF
TRBJ2-1 | TRBD1 | TRBV25-1 | NA | TGTGCCAGCAGTGAATATGGGACAGGGTACAATGAGCAGTTCTTC | CASSEYGTGYNEQFF
TRBJ2-7 | NA | TRBV27 | once | TGTGCCAGCATGAGGCTAACGGAAAACGAGCAGTACTTC | CASMRLTENEQYF
TRBJ2-7 | NA | TRBV15 | NA | TGTGCCACCAGCAGAGCCGATACGAGGCAGTACTTC | CATSRADTRQYF
TRBJ2-3 | NA | TRBV2 | NA | TGTGCCAGCAGTGAGATTACAGATACGCAGTATTTT | CASSEITDTQYF
TRBJ1-3 | TRBD1 | TRBV9 | NA | TGTGCCAGCACCATAGGGGACAGCTCTGGAAACACCATATATTTT | CASTIGDSSGNTIYF
TRBJ1-1 | NA | TRBV19 | once | TGTGCCAGTAGTCTTCGGCGGACAGCGGCAAACACTGAAGCTTTCTTT | CASSLRRTAANTEAFF
TRBJ2-5 | TRBD1 | TRBV5-1 | NA | TGCGCCAGCACCGGGACAGGGTATGAGGAGACCCAGTACTTC | CASTGTGYEETQYF
TRBJ1-5 | NA | TRBV5-8 | NA | TGTGCCAGCAGCTTGGGGGCCAGGATCAATCAGCCCCAGCATTTT | CASSLGARINQPQHF
TRBJ2-5 | TRBD2 | TRBV7-2 | NA | TGTGCCAGCAGCAAATCGGGTAGCGGGACCCCAGAGACCCAGTACTTC | CASSKSGSGTPETQYF
TRBJ2-5 | NA | TRBV6-1 | NA | TGTGCCAGCAGAGGGAGTATAGAGACCCAGTACTTC | CASRGSIETQYF
TRBJ2-3 | TRBD2 | TRBV6-6 | NA | TGTGCCAGCAGTAACTCCGGGACTAGCGGGGGGAATACGCAGTATTTT | CASSNSGTSGGNTQYF
TRBJ2-1 | NA | TRBV25-1 | NA | TGTGCCAGCAGTACCCAGGGGACCTACAATGAGCAGTTCTTC | CASSTQGTYNEQFF
TRBJ1-2 | TRBD1 | TRBV6-1 | NA | TGTGCCAGCAGTTCTCAACAGGGGGACTATGGCTACACCTTC | CASSSQQGDYGYTF
TRBJ2-7 | NA | TRBV29-1 | NA | TGCAGCGTTGAACCCGTTAGGGGCGAGCAGTACTTC | CSVEPVRGEQYF
TRBJ2-7 | TRBD2 | TRBV28 | NA | TGTGCCAGCAGTCAAAGCGGGAGGCCAACCTACGAGCAGTACTTC | CASSQSGRPTYEQYF
TRBJ1-1 | NA | TRBV28 | NA | TGTGCCAGCACTCGTCGGGACCAAGCACCCACTGAAGCTTTCTTT | CASTRRDQAPTEAFF
TRBJ2-7 | TRBD1 | TRBV29-1 | NA | TGCAGCGTCTCCGGGACAGGGGGCTACGAGCAGTACTTC | CSVSGTGGYEQYF
TRBJ2-3 | NA | TRBV27 | NA | TGTGTCAGCAGTTCCCAGCCCTGGGACTCACTGACCCGGCATACGCAGTATTTT | CVSSSQPWDSLTRHTQYF
TRBJ1-4 | NA | TRBV27 | NA | TGTGCCAGCAGTTCGGGGGCTGCAACTAATGAAAAACTGTTTTTT | CASSSGAATNEKLFF
TRBJ2-7 | NA | TRBV2 | NA | TGTGCCAGCACTCCAGACTCCTACGAGCAGTACTTC | CASTPDSYEQYF
TRBJ2-3 | TRBD2 | TRBV5-1 | NA | TGCGCCAGCAGCTTTAGCGGGGGCCCTAGCACAGATACGCAGTATTTT | CASSFSGGPSTDTQYF
TRBJ1-2 | NA | TRBV15 | NA | TGTGCCACCAGCAGAGGGTATGGCTACACCTTC | CATSRGYGYTF
TRBJ2-4 | TRBD1 | TRBV28 | NA | TGTGCCAGCAGTTTGTCACAGGGGGCCGGTGACATTCAGTACTTC | CASSLSQGAGDIQYF
TRBJ1-5 | NA | TRBV6-6 | NA | TGTGCCAGCAGTTTGGCGGAGAGGCAGCCCCAGCATTTT | CASSLAERQPQHF
TRBJ2-7 | NA | TRBV20-1 | NA | TGCAGTGCTCGCTCCTCCTACGAGCAGTACTTC | CSARSSYEQYF
TRBJ1-1 | NA | TRBV6-5 | NA | TGTGCCAGCAGTCCTCGTAGAGGGCTAGATGAAGCTTTCTTT | CASSPRRGLDEAFF
TRBJ1-2 | NA | TRBV5-1 | NA | TGCGCCAGCAGCTTCACCCTGGGGGATGGGAATGGCTACACCTTC | CASSFTLGDGNGYTF
TRBJ2-7 | TRBD1 | TRBV27 | once | TGTGCCAGCGGAAACAGGGGAAAAACCTACGAGCAGTACTTC | CASGNRGKTYEQYF
TRBJ2-3 | TRBD2 | TRBV10-3 | NA | TGTGCCATCAGTGCGGGACTAGCGGGGGGCACAGATACGCAGTATTTT | CAISAGLAGGTDTQYF
TRBJ2-2 | NA | TRBV10-3 | NA | TGTGCCACCAATCGTGACGGGGAGCTGTTTTTT | CATNRDGELFF
TRBJ2-2 | NA | TRBV5-1 | NA | TGCGCCAGCAGCCGGGGAAACACCGGGGAGCTGTTTTTT | CASSRGNTGELFF
TRBJ2-3 | TRBD1 | TRBV5-4 | NA | TGTGCCAGCAGCTTGGTTTTACAGGGGGGCACAGATACGCAGTATTTT | CASSLVLQGGTDTQYF
TRBJ2-6 | NA | TRBV7-9 | NA | TGTGCCAGCAGCTTTTCTTCCCAGTTCTTCTTCTCTGGGGCCAACGTCCTGACTTTC | CASSFSSQFFFSGANVLTF
TRBJ2-7 | NA | TRBV14 | NA | TGTGCCAGCAGCCAAGATCTGGGAGACTACCAGCAGTACTTC | CASSQDLGDYQQYF
TRBJ2-1 | NA | TRBV5-1 | NA | TGCGCCAGCAGCCCCGGGACCGCCGGAAATGAGCAGTTCTTC | CASSPGTAGNEQFF
TRBJ2-7 | TRBD2 | TRBV19 | NA | TGTGCCAGTCGCCGACTAGCGGGGTCCTACGAGCAGTACTTC | CASRRLAGSYEQYF
TRBJ2-1 | TRBD1 | TRBV7-8 | NA | TGTGCCAGCAGCAAGACAGGGGACTCCTACAATGAGCAGTTCTTC | CASSKTGDSYNEQFF
TRBJ1-3 | TRBD1 | TRBV4-2 | NA | TGTGCCAGCAGCCTCCCGGACAGGGGGTTAAAGAGCTCTGGAAACACCATATATTTT | CASSLPDRGLKSSGNTIYF
TRBJ1-2 | NA | TRBV7-2 | NA | TGTGCCAGCAGCTTAAAGCCCATGACAGACCCCTTACCCTATGGCTACACCTTC | CASSLKPMTDPLPYGYTF
TRBJ2-5 | TRBD2 | TRBV28 | NA | TGTGCCAGCAGCTTAGCGGGAGGGCCAGGAACCCAGTACTTC | CASSLAGGPGTQYF
TRBJ2-1 | NA | TRBV5-1 | NA | TGCGCCAGCAGCTTGTCGAGCGGCGTATACAATGAGCAGTTCTTC | CASSLSSGVYNEQFF
TRBJ2-7 | NA | TRBV28 | NA | TGTGCCAGCAGCAGCCCTAGCGCCACCTCCTACGAGCAGTACTTC | CASSSPSATSYEQYF